What follows describes a single T cell receptor beta chain. Its target is not known. The record originates from a study of shared clonotypes between healthy human individuals. General observations from the study: Although depth was large, rarefaction showed that sequencing of the sorted subsets was incomplete.

V was clipped by 2 bases and J by 0 bases; unmatched bases: 4. In germline, CDR1 is SEHNR, CDR2 FQNEAQ (reference sequence). The CDR3 is 17 amino acids. Generated by immunoSEQ multiplex PCR, the TCRdb table keeps only in-frame clones and is missing some. The sample gives roughly 110,000 clones, about 63% of which show up once; just under 25% is in the top ten. Healthy HIV-negative adults without recent acute infections or vaccinations served as donors. The CD8 memory fraction combined CD45RO+ cells with TemRA cells (CCR7-negative CD45RA+). The clonotype was recovered from a woman in her twenties or thirties in good health. Sequenced sample: memory CD8+ T cells sorted from blood. Described subset: CD45RO+ cells pooled with CCR7-negative TemRA cells. The rearrangement joins TRBV7-9 to TRBJ2-3; the match to TRBD2 covers 11 bases. CDR3: CASSLPLAGASTDTQYF. CDR3 nucleotides: TGTGCCAGCAGCTTACCACTAGCGGGAGCTAGCACAGATACGCAGTATTTT.